This T cell receptor beta chain came from a study of blood T cell repertoires in COVID-19 (dated by TCRdb to 2020 to 2021). As for the study more broadly: Collaborator samples came from the United States, Italy and Spain and covered acute and convalescent phases of COVID-19. A de-identified subject ID, COVID-19 status, age in years and sex were almost always included in the sample metadata. Subjects who had been exposed to COVID-19, were actively infected with it, or had recovered from it provided the deeply sampled blood TCRbeta repertoires that made up the dataset. Where available, HLA class I and class II types were taken from metadata supplied by the sample provider and were not determined by assay-based typing. The prospective study material was composed of cDNA or gDNA derived from T cells, B-cell-depleted T cells, or PBMCs. The samples were drawn from the first 160 participants of the ongoing ImmuneRACE study and from some 1,300 subjects provided by 6 global collaborators. The repertoires were released in a freely available public database meant as a resource for research on the immune response to SARS-CoV-2.

Collaborating institutions collected whole blood in K2EDTA tubes following their own protocols. For TCRbeta analysis, collaborators shipped samples as frozen whole blood, isolated PBMCs, or DNA extracted from either of those sample types. What the study reported, not specific to this receptor: The amount of clinical and demographic metadata varied by source and participant and was provided uncurated.

TCRbeta CDR3 regions were amplified from genomic DNA using the immunoSEQ Assay, a bias-controlled multiplex PCR. The paper's processing steps were these. Within the assay, amplification of reference gene primers was used to estimate how many nucleated cells each sample contained. To quantify the absolute abundance of each unique TCRbeta CDR3 rearrangement, sequence reads were collapsed and filtered. For each sample, productive Simpson clonality was calculated as the square root of Simpson's diversity index over productive rearrangements. TCRdb took over this immuneACCESS table, retaining in-frame rearrangements with V and J assigned. Such tables are incomplete; in checked studies, under half of the missing clones stem from an unresolved V gene, and the remainder is unexplained. The DNA gave D and trimming, while V, J and clone size come from that table. Here the sample has approximately 76,000 clones; 86% occur a single time. Around 13% of the sample goes to the ten largest clones.

As concerns this clone: The specificity of this receptor is unknown. No qualities accompany the bases; no much larger clone lies one base away.

This TCR came from a woman aged 60-70 years with acute or convalescent COVID-19. The sample comprised peripheral blood.

Here is the DNA: TGTGCCGTGGACAGTCGCGGACAGCCCCAGCATTTT. It is translated as CAVDSRGQPQHF. The chain uses TRBV19 and TRBJ1-5; a tentative D call is TRBD1 (6 bases match). V is clipped by 11 bases and J by 7 bases, and the sequence between their germline boundaries is 15 bases long. From the cysteine through the phenylalanine, the CDR3 covers 12 amino acids. CDR3 DNA is the only sequence kept; it has 36 bases, read in frame from the first base. CDR1 LNHDA and CDR2 SQIVND were looked up in the germline V gene (reference sequence).